This T cell receptor (beta chain) was retrieved from a study of blood T cell repertoires in COVID-19. Assay used: immunoSEQ multiplex PCR; TCRdb lists only in-frame clones, some missing. The profile covers roughly 66,000 clones, with 65% to 90% appearing a single time and approximately 6.6% taken by the ten largest. The CDR3 is made up of 17 amino acids. Germline CDR1 SGHRS, CDR2 YFSETQ. V lost 0 bases, J lost 4 bases, and 11 bases stayed unmatched. This sequence joins TRBV5-1 and TRBJ2-7, with 9 nucleotides matching TRBD1. The TCR originated in a man aged 60 to 75 with acute or convalescent COVID-19. Sequencing input: peripheral blood. The CDR3 DNA reads TGCGCCAGCAGCTTGGTATCGATACAGGGGGCTATGTACGAGCAGTACTTC. As protein: CASSLVSIQGAMYEQYF.